This entry lists 7 T cell receptor beta chains sequenced from one sample in a study of blood T cell repertoires in COVID-19. TCRdb's table, derived via immunoSEQ multiplex PCR, lists solely in-frame clones and lacks some. The sample has 130,000 or so clones, around 88% seen once. The specimen was peripheral blood. The origin of the receptors is a woman aged 55-70 years with acute or convalescent COVID-19.

The count of this clone is one. This chain connects TRBV5-6 to TRBJ2-1; 11 nucleotides agree with TRBD2. The germline V gene encodes CDR1 SGHDT and CDR2 YYEEEE. The J segment lost 10 bases and the V segment lost 2 bases, leaving 5 bases of the junction unmatched. The CDR3 contains 14 residues. The CDR3: CASSFSGGAREQFF. For the CDR3, the DNA is TGTGCCAGCAGCTTTAGCGGGGGGGCCAGGGAGCAGTTCTTC. The whole variable domain, filled in from reference TRBV5-6 and TRBJ2-1, reads DAGVTQSPTHLIKTRGQQVTLRCSPKSGHDTVSWYQQALGQGPQFIFQYYEEEERQRGNFPDRFSGHQFPNYSSELNVNALLLGDSALYLCASSFSGGAREQFFGPGTRLTVL.

J is TRBJ2-1 and V is TRBV11-2; a weak D match, TRBD2 (5 bases). V was trimmed by 0 bases and J by 12 bases, leaving 21 bases between them. The CDR3 runs 16 residues. Germline V CDR1 and CDR2: SGHAT, FQNNGV. The CDR3 nucleotides are TGTGCCAGCAGCTTAGAGTGGCCTAGCTTACGTGAAAGGCAGTTCTTC. Translation gives CASSLEWPSLRERQFF.

The V and J genes are TRBV4-2 and TRBJ2-3; TRBD2 aligns across 11 bases. V lost 0 bases and J lost 4; bases outside the gene matches: 6. CDR1 is LGHNA, CDR2 YNFKEQ, per germline. CDR3 length: 17 amino acids. The CDR3 loop reads CASSQDGLAGGSDTQYF. In nucleotides, the CDR3 is TGTGCCAGCAGCCAAGATGGGCTAGCGGGGGGATCAGATACGCAGTATTTT.

The chain is built from TRBV24-1 and TRBJ1-1, with 7 nucleotides matching TRBD1. The CDR3 extends over 14 amino acids. V lost 7 bases, J lost 0 bases, and 4 bases stayed unmatched. Germline CDR1 and CDR2: KGHDR and SFDVKD. The CDR3 nucleotides read TGTGCCACCAGGGATGGGACAGTGAACACTGAAGCTTTCTTT. Residues: CATRDGTVNTEAFF.

The chain has TRBV4-3 and TRBJ2-1; 7 nucleotides align to TRBD2. CDR1 is LGHNA, CDR2 YSLEER, per germline. The length of the CDR3 is 15 residues. Germline trimming cut 3 bases from V and 9 bases from J; bases unmatched to any gene: 11. This chain's CDR3 is CASSQVRTRTGEQFF. The DNA of the CDR3 is TGCGCCAGCAGCCAGGTTCGGACTAGAACGGGTGAGCAGTTCTTC.

As to this clone: Other DNA sequences in this sample translate to the same CDR3. The V gene is TRBV6-5, the J gene TRBJ1-2, with TRBD1 matching over 7 bases. The CDR3 is made up of 13 amino acids. CDR1 MNHEY and CDR2 SVGAGI come from the germline V gene. V shed 6 bases, J shed 6 bases, and the junction held 7 bases outside the gene matches. The CDR3 loop reads CASRRQGIDGYTF. The CDR3, as DNA: TGTGCCAGCAGAAGACAGGGAATCGATGGCTACACCTTC.

In this sample, this clone turned up once. The gene calls are TRBV5-1 and TRBJ1-6; D is unresolved. The V gene lost 4 bases and the J gene lost 9 bases, with 23 bases spanning the gap. CDR1 is SGHRS, CDR2 YFSETQ, per germline. This CDR3 is built from 17 residues. CDR3 protein: CASSVYPRALGSSPLHF. The CDR3, as DNA: TGCGCCAGCAGCGTCTATCCAAGAGCCTTAGGGAGTTCACCCCTCCACTTT.